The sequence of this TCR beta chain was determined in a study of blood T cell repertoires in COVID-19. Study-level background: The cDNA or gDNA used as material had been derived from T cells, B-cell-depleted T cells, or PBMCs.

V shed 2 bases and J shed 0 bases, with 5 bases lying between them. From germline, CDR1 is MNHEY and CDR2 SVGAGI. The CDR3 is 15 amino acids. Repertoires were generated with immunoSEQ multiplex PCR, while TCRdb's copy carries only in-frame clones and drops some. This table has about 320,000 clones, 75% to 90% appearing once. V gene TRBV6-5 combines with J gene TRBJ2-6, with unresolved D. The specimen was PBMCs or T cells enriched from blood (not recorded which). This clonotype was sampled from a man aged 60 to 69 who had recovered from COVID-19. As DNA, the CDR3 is TGTGCCAGCAGTTACGACATCTCTGGGGCCAACGTCCTGACTTTC. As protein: CASSYDISGANVLTF.